A single sample gave rise to the 24 T cell receptor beta chains below, sequenced in a study of blood T cells in healthy people across ages. Then a second PCR, running roughly 7 to 11 cycles, was carried out with a sample-barcoded 5' primer and a J-beta primer mix. TCRdb called the 5' RACE reads again in MiXCR, with one record for every CDR3 protein. The sample contains roughly 1.7 million distinct CDR3 sequences, about 31% of which appear only once. The source material was blood. The origin of the receptors is a woman in her 30s in good health.

The chain combines TRBV10-3 with TRBJ1-1; D is undetermined. The ends were cut back, 4 bases at V and 0 bases at J, with 6 bases in the middle. The CDR3 contains 13 residues. Germline CDR1 ENHRY, CDR2 SYGVKD. Here the CDR3 DNA reads TGTGCCATCAGTGGCGCGATGAACACTGAAGCTTTCTTT. As protein: CAISGAMNTEAFF.

The chain is built from TRBV10-3 and TRBJ1-2; 7 bases match TRBD1. The CDR3 covers 14 residues. After removal of 5 bases from V and 5 bases from J, the junction contained 8 bases not matched to a gene. CDR1 is ENHRY, CDR2 SYGVKD, per germline. The CDR3 loop is CAISTLQGGYGYTF. CDR3 nucleotides: TGTGCCATCAGTACACTCCAGGGGGGGTATGGCTACACCTTC.

This clonotype was picked up a small number of times. The V and J genes are TRBV9 and TRBJ1-2; D perhaps matches TRBD1 (5 bases). The germline V gene has CDR1 SGDLS and CDR2 YYNGEE. Deletions cut 0 bases from V and 3 bases from J, with 9 bases between. The CDR3 runs to 14 residues. As DNA, the CDR3 is TGTGCCAGCAGCGTAGCTGCAGGGCACTATGGCTACACCTTC. Translating it yields CASSVAAGHYGYTF.

The chain has TRBV10-3 and TRBJ1-1; D possibly corresponds to TRBD1 (5 bases). Trimming took 6 bases from V and 5 from J, leaving 10 bases between them. This CDR3 spans 12 amino acids. Germline CDR1 is ENHRY and CDR2 is SYGVKD. CDR3 amino acids: CAIRGEGTEAFF. The CDR3 nucleotides read TGTGCCATCAGGGGGGAGGGAACTGAAGCTTTCTTT.

The rearrangement joins TRBV4-1 to TRBJ2-7; no clear D gene. Trimming took off 0 bases at V and 10 bases at J, with 7 bases between the two ends. The germline V gene encodes CDR1 MGHRA and CDR2 YSYEKL. The CDR3 sequence is 11 residues long. CDR3 coding DNA: TGCGCCAGCAGCCAAGATGCGAACCAGTACTTC. Protein product: CASSQDANQYF.

Regarding this clonotype: The junction shows a germline mismatch at one end, possibly a read error. This sequence joins TRBV27 and TRBJ1-1, with D hard to call. Germline V gene sequence: CDR1 MNHEY, CDR2 SMNVEV (reference sequence). The CDR3 is made up of 14 amino acids. The CDR3 coding sequence is TGTGCCTGCAGTCTGACCGTGATGAACACTGAAGCTTTCTTT. It codes for CACSLTVMNTEAFF.

This clonotype came up many times. The chain recombines TRBV29-1 with TRBJ2-7; perhaps TRBD1 as D (6 bases). Trimming removed 5 bases at V and 1 base at J, with 9 bases between. From germline, CDR1 is SQVTM and CDR2 ANQGSEA. The CDR3 runs to 12 residues. For the CDR3, the DNA is TGCAGCGTTAGGACAGCTTCCTACGAGCAGTACTTC. Protein: CSVRTASYEQYF.

The chain links TRBV29-1 to TRBJ2-3; TRBD2 aligns across 7 bases. Unmatched junction bases numbered 7, after V lost 2 bases and J lost 5 bases. The CDR3 sequence is 14 residues long. Germline loops: CDR1 SQVTM, CDR2 ANQGSEA. CDR3 region: CSVETWEGEDTQYF. The CDR3 DNA is TGCAGCGTTGAAACGTGGGAGGGAGAAGATACGCAGTATTTT.

This clonotype was seen only a few times. The chain recombines TRBV20-1 with TRBJ2-2; 10 bases are shared with TRBD2. CDR1 is DFQATT and CDR2 is SNEGSKA in the germline V gene (reference sequence). The CDR3 loop spans 17 amino acids. V was pared by 1 base and J by 4 bases, with 9 bases of the junction left unmatched. The CDR3 sequence is CSARVSSGRSGTGELFF. For the CDR3, the DNA is TGCAGTGCTAGAGTTTCTAGCGGGAGATCTGGCACCGGGGAGCTGTTTTTT.

The chain has TRBV3-1 and TRBJ2-7; possibly TRBD2 for D (5 bases). CDR3 size: 15 residues. Trimming pared 4 bases from V and 1 base from J, leaving 14 bases between. Germline lookup yields CDR1 LGHDT and CDR2 YNNKEL (reference sequence). CDR3 sequence reads: CASSPAGGGSYEQYF. CDR3 DNA sequence: TGTGCCAGCAGCCCCGCTGGCGGAGGATCCTACGAGCAGTACTTC.

This sequence joins TRBV28 and TRBJ2-1; perhaps TRBD2 as D (5 bases). The CDR3 loop spans 14 amino acids. The V gene's germline CDR1 is MDHEN and CDR2 SYDVKM. The V and J ends lost 5 bases and 5 bases respectively, with 13 bases between them. The CDR3 nucleotides are TGTGCCAGCAGTCCCTCAAGAGGGCACAATGAGCAGTTCTTC. Translation gives CASSPSRGHNEQFF. Looking up the rest from reference TRBV28 and TRBJ2-1 gives the full variable domain: DVKVTQSSRYLVKRTGEKVFLECVQDMDHENMFWYRQDPGLGLRLIYFSYDVKMKEKGDIPEGYSVSREKKERFSLILESASTNQTSMYLCASSPSRGHNEQFFGPGTRLTVL.

The chain is built from TRBV4-1 and TRBJ2-4, with a weak D call TRBD2 (6 bases). The CDR3 is made up of 17 amino acids. V dropped 2 bases and J dropped 3 bases, with 17 bases sitting between them. Germline V CDR1 and CDR2: MGHRA, YSYEKL. CDR3 sequence: CASSQSTGDLGKNIQYF. CDR3 nucleotide sequence: TGCGCCAGCAGCCAATCCACGGGAGATCTAGGCAAAAACATTCAGTACTTC.

The chain couples TRBV20-1 to TRBJ2-4, with D perhaps matching TRBD2 (6 bases). Per germline, CDR1 DFQATT and CDR2 SNEGSKA (reference sequence). V lost 0 bases and J lost 0, with 9 bases in between. This CDR3 has 15 amino acids. CDR3 region: CSARDTGVAKNIQYF. Here the CDR3 DNA reads TGCAGTGCTAGAGATACGGGGGTAGCCAAAAACATTCAGTACTTC.

The chain links TRBV9 to TRBJ2-5, with D maybe TRBD2 (5 bases). Germline CDR1 is SGDLS and CDR2 is YYNGEE. The V end lost 4 bases, the J end lost 11 bases, and 27 bases lay between the germline ends. This CDR3 contains 16 residues. CDR3 nucleotide sequence: TGTGCCAGCAGCCCTCATTGGCCTAGCCTGTCGGATGAGCAGTACTTC. Translated: CASSPHWPSLSDEQYF.

There are many counts of this clonotype. This chain joins TRBV10-3 and TRBJ2-1; 8 bases are a match to TRBD2. V was pared by 9 bases and J by 0 bases, with 1 base of the junction left unmatched. CDR3 length: 13 amino acids. Germline CDR1 reads ENHRY; CDR2 reads SYGVKD. As DNA, the CDR3 is TGTGCCATAACTAGCGGCTCCTACAATGAGCAGTTCTTC. Its protein product is CAITSGSYNEQFF.

This clonotype was picked up a small number of times. The rearrangement links TRBV9 to TRBJ2-5; a possible D gene is TRBD2 (5 bases). V lost 1 base and J lost 0, with 10 bases in between. This CDR3 contains 15 residues. Germline CDR1 and CDR2: SGDLS and YYNGEE. CDR3 protein: CASSVNGENQETQYF. CDR3 coding DNA: TGTGCCAGCAGCGTAAATGGGGAGAACCAAGAGACCCAGTACTTC. Full variable domain (outside the CDR3, taken from reference TRBV9 and TRBJ2-5): DSGVTQTPKHLITATGQRVTLRCSPRSGDLSVYWYQQSLDQGLQFLIQYYNGEERAKGNILERFSAQQFPDLHSELNLSSLELGDSALYFCASSVNGENQETQYFGPGTRLLVL.

The chain uses TRBV10-3 and TRBJ2-4; 10 nucleotides agree with TRBD1. CDR1 is ENHRY, CDR2 SYGVKD, per germline. The trim removed 10 bases at V and 9 bases at J, leaving 12 bases unmatched. This CDR3 contains 14 residues. The CDR3, as DNA: TGTGCCACACCCGGGACAGGGGACGTATTCATTCAGTACTTC. Protein product: CATPGTGDVFIQYF.

This sequence joins TRBV7-8 and TRBJ1-1; perhaps TRBD1 as D (5 bases). CDR3 size: 16 residues. In germline, CDR1 is SGHVS, CDR2 FQNEAQ. V was clipped by 5 bases and J by 3 bases, with 19 bases between them. CDR3 in amino acids: CASSPQTGLVYTEAFF. The CDR3, as DNA: TGTGCCAGCAGCCCGCAAACGGGACTTGTATACACTGAAGCTTTCTTT.

The chain links TRBV7-9 to TRBJ1-4; 8 bases are shared with TRBD1. CDR1 and CDR2 from the germline V gene are SEHNR and FQNEAQ (reference sequence). The CDR3 loop spans 15 amino acids. The V gene end was trimmed by 5 bases and the J gene end by 10 bases; junction bases not matched to a gene: 12. CDR3: CASSLQGEPQAKLFF. DNA of the CDR3: TGTGCCAGCAGCCTACAGGGGGAGCCCCAAGCAAAACTGTTTTTT.

The V and J genes are TRBV4-1 and TRBJ1-6; D is possibly TRBD1 (5 bases). The germline V gene encodes CDR1 MGHRA and CDR2 YSYEKL. The CDR3 runs 17 residues. V lost 4 bases, J lost 0 bases, and 13 bases lay in between. The CDR3 reads CASSRQGRNSYNSPLHF. In DNA form, the CDR3 reads TGCGCCAGCAGCCGGCAGGGCAGAAACTCCTATAATTCACCCCTCCACTTT.

There are a few counts of this clonotype. V usage is TRBV5-5 and J usage is TRBJ2-3; 11 nucleotides line up with TRBD2. Germline CDR1 SGHKS, CDR2 YYEKEE (reference sequence). The CDR3 is 15 residues long. V lost 5 bases to trimming and J lost 5 bases; unmatched junction nucleotides: 7. CDR3 sequence (DNA): TGTGCCAGCAGGTCCCTAGCGGGGGGCGGAGATACGCAGTATTTT. It yields the protein CASRSLAGGGDTQYF.

About this clonotype itself: An end of the junction differs from the germline gene, which may be a read error. This chain joins TRBV7-9 and TRBJ2-3, with 8 bases matching TRBD2. The germline CDR1 and CDR2 sequences are SEHNR and FQNEAQ (reference sequence). The CDR3 length is 16 residues. CDR3 DNA: TGTGCCAGCAGCAGACTAGCGCCAACCAGCACAGGTACGCAGTATTTT. Its translation is CASSRLAPTSTGTQYF.

This clonotype was seen just once. This chain links TRBV20-1 with TRBJ2-3, with 9 nucleotides matching TRBD2. Trimming cost V 6 bases and J 5 bases; bases outside gene matches: 9. The CDR3 covers 14 residues. The V gene's germline CDR1 is DFQATT and CDR2 SNEGSKA (reference sequence). CDR3 nucleotide sequence: TGCAGTGCGAGGGGCGGGGGGGCCTTAGATACGCAGTATTTT. Protein product: CSARGGGALDTQYF.

The chain combines TRBV30 with TRBJ1-4, with D uncertain. Germline CDR1 GTSNPN, CDR2 SVGIG (reference sequence). Trimming pared 5 bases from V and 8 bases from J, leaving 15 bases between. This CDR3 region has 13 residues. CDR3: CAWGPGVKEKLFF. The CDR3 DNA reads as TGTGCCTGGGGGCCGGGTGTAAAAGAAAAACTGTTTTTT.